These T cell receptor beta chains were read from a single sample in a study of blood T cell repertoires in COVID-19. The assay was immunoSEQ multiplex PCR, and TCRdb's table has in-frame clones only and misses some. The top ten clones hold approximately 2% of a sample with 350,000 to 550,000 clones, approximately 90% of them seen once. Source material: PBMCs or T cells enriched from blood (not recorded which). The receptors here all came from a woman between 18 and 29 years old with acute COVID-19. Each CDR3 is given with its conserved first and last residue. The D gene is left open where the match is weak. Clone size is stated in some rows and not others, as once, few, many or a class when expanded.

v_gene	j_gene	d_gene	abundance	len	CDR3nt	CDR3aa
TRBV5-1	TRBJ2-1	TRBD2	NA	18	TGCGCCAGCAGCGTGGGGACTAGCGGGGGCCGCTCCTACAATGAGCAGTTCTTC	CASSVGTSGGRSYNEQFF
TRBV24-1	TRBJ2-3	NA	NA	16	TGTGCCACCAGTGATGCCAGGACACTCCGCGGCGATACGCAGTATTTT	CATSDARTLRGDTQYF
TRBV28	TRBJ1-5	TRBD1	NA	12	TGTGCCAGCCGGACAGGAGATCAGCCCCAGCATTTT	CASRTGDQPQHF
TRBV9	TRBJ2-7	TRBD2	once	16	TGTGCCAGCGGGAGGAGGGGAGCGGGAGGGGAATCGGAGCAGTACTTC	CASGRRGAGGESEQYF
TRBV6-5	TRBJ1-2	TRBD1	NA	14	TGTGCCAGCAGCCGCGGAAGGGGGCTCTATGGCTACACCTTC	CASSRGRGLYGYTF
TRBV6-5	TRBJ1-2	NA	NA	13	TGTGCCAGCAGTTCTGGGACAAACTATGGCTACACCTTC	CASSSGTNYGYTF
TRBV12-3/TRBV12-4	TRBJ1-2	NA	NA	10	TGCCCCAAGACAGACCATGGCTACACCTTC	CPKTDHGYTF
TRBV7-9	TRBJ2-2	NA	NA	14	TGTGCCAGCAGCACACCACAGAACACCGGGGAGCTGTTTTTT	CASSTPQNTGELFF
TRBV6-5	TRBJ2-5	NA	NA	13	TGTGCCAGCACAGGACTATTCGGAGAGACCCAGTACTTC	CASTGLFGETQYF
TRBV9	TRBJ2-7	NA	NA	13	TGTGCCAGCAGCGTAGCTACCAGGGACGAGCAGTACTTC	CASSVATRDEQYF
TRBV28	TRBJ1-5	TRBD1	NA	14	TGTGCCAGCAGCGACAGGGCCTTCAATCAGCCCCAGCATTTT	CASSDRAFNQPQHF
TRBV5-4	TRBJ1-1	TRBD1	NA	13	TGTGCCAGCAACTCTCAGGGGGCTGCTGAAGCTTTCTTT	CASNSQGAAEAFF
TRBV9	TRBJ1-1	NA	NA	16	TGTGCCAGCAGCCCACAAGGAGGGCGGGTGAACACTGAAGCTTTCTTT	CASSPQGGRVNTEAFF
TRBV9	TRBJ2-5	NA	NA	13	TGTGCCAGCAGCGTAGCGCAGCAAGAGACCCAGTACTTC	CASSVAQQETQYF
TRBV3-1/TRBV3-2	TRBJ2-7	TRBD2	NA	15	TGTGCCAGCAGCTCGGCGGGACTAGCGAACTACGAGCAGTACTTC	CASSSAGLANYEQYF
TRBV7-9	TRBJ1-1	NA	NA	11	TGTGCCAGCAGGAGACAAACTGAAGCTTTCTTT	CASRRQTEAFF
TRBV30	TRBJ1-6	NA	once	12	TGTGCCTGGGATTATTTTAATTCACCCCTCCACTTT	CAWDYFNSPLHF
TRBV3-1/TRBV3-2	TRBJ1-4	NA	NA	15	TGTGCCAGCAGCCACACGACTGCTTTTAATGAAAAACTGTTTTTT	CASSHTTAFNEKLFF
TRBV28	TRBJ1-2	TRBD1	NA	14	TGTGCCAGCAGTCTTACAGGGGGCAACTATGGCTACACCTTC	CASSLTGGNYGYTF
TRBV19	TRBJ2-7	TRBD1	NA	16	TGTGCCAGTAGTTGGACCCTGGACAGGGGCCCCTACGAGCAGTACTTC	CASSWTLDRGPYEQYF
TRBV18	TRBJ1-3	NA	NA	13	TGTGCCAGCTCACCGACCCGGGAAAACACCATATATTTT	CASSPTRENTIYF
TRBV5-1	TRBJ1-2	NA	NA	13	TGCGCCAGCAGCTTGGAAGGCCGGGATGGCTACACCTTC	CASSLEGRDGYTF
TRBV27	TRBJ1-4	NA	NA	15	TGTGCCAGCAGTTTGATGGGGCCAAGTTCGGAAAAACTGTTTTTT	CASSLMGPSSEKLFF
TRBV25-1	TRBJ1-3	NA	NA	14	TGTGCCAGCAGTGAATCGGGGTTCCGAAACACCATATATTTT	CASSESGFRNTIYF
TRBV7-9	TRBJ2-7	TRBD2	NA	17	TGTGCCAGCAGCTTACTGGGCGTTAGCGGGGGGCCCGACGAGCAGTACTTC	CASSLLGVSGGPDEQYF
TRBV18	TRBJ1-1	NA	NA	12	TGTGCCAGCTCACCAGTCGAGCATGAAGCTTTCTTT	CASSPVEHEAFF
TRBV2	TRBJ2-7	TRBD2	NA	15	TGTGCCAGCAGTGAAGGGCTAGCGGGAGCCTACGAGCAGTACTTC	CASSEGLAGAYEQYF
TRBV7-9	TRBJ2-3	NA	NA	15	TGTGCCAGCAGTCCGCGACTAGTCCTCACAGATACGCAGTATTTT	CASSPRLVLTDTQYF
TRBV10-3	TRBJ2-3	NA	once	16	TGTGCCATCAGTGTTGACCTCCAAAGCCAGGCAGATACGCAGTATTTT	CAISVDLQSQADTQYF
TRBV6-2/TRBV6-3	TRBJ2-1	TRBD2	NA	16	TGTGCCAGCAGTTTGGCCCCCGTTAGCGGGAGGCTTGAGCAGTTCTTC	CASSLAPVSGRLEQFF
TRBV7-9	TRBJ1-1	NA	once	15	TGTGCCAGCATCCCTCTGGGGGGGGATGGCACTGAAGCTTTCTTT	CASIPLGGDGTEAFF
TRBV10-3	TRBJ1-4	NA	NA	14	TGTGCCATCAGTGAGTCGGCCAGGGCTGAAAAACTGTTTTTT	CAISESARAEKLFF
TRBV9	TRBJ1-6	NA	NA	15	TGTGCCAGCAGCGTAACAAGCTCCTATAATTCACCCCTCCACTTT	CASSVTSSYNSPLHF
TRBV7-8	TRBJ1-1	NA	once	12	TGTGCCAGCAGCCAGGGGTTGGTTGAAGCTTTCTTT	CASSQGLVEAFF